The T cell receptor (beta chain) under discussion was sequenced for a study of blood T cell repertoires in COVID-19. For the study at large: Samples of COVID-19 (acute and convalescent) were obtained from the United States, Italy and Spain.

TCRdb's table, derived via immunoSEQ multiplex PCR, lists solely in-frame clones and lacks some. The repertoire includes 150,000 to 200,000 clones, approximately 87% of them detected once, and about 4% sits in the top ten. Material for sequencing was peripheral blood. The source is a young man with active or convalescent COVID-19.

This CDR3 is CASSPLTGGLDIQYF. The CDR3 DNA follows: TGTGCCAGCTCACCTTTGACAGGGGGCCTGGACATTCAGTACTTC. The gene calls are TRBV18 and TRBJ2-4, with 10 bases identical to TRBD1. Trimming cost V 3 bases and J 8 bases; bases outside gene matches: 7. Germline values: CDR1 KGHSH, CDR2 LQKENI. The CDR3 loop spans 15 amino acids.